A selection of T cell receptor beta chains follows, all from one sample in a study of identifying expanded T cells in peripheral blood. Repertoires were generated with immunoSEQ multiplex PCR, while TCRdb's copy carries only in-frame clones and drops some. The repertoire holds some 100,000 clones, with about nine tenths as singletons. The sequenced sample was blood. The source is a person aged 18 to 75 in good health. CDR3s include the opening cysteine and the closing phenylalanine or tryptophan. D genes are given only for firm matches. Clone size is not always given. Where it is, it says once, few, many or a class for expanded clones.

cdr3_nt cdr3_aa v_call cdr3_length j_call clone_size d_call
TGTGCCAGCAGCTACGCTCCCCATCAGCCCCAGCATTTT CASSYAPHQPQHF TRBV6-6 13 TRBJ1-5 - -
TGTGCCAGCAGCGTAGCGGCAGGACGTTTAGAGACCCAGTACTTC CASSVAAGRLETQYF TRBV9 15 TRBJ2-5 - -
TGTGCCAGCAGTTTATCTGCGACAGTGACTAATGAAAAACTGTTTTTT CASSLSATVTNEKLFF TRBV27 16 TRBJ1-4 - -
TGTGCCAGCAAACTAGGGCAAGAGACCCAGTACTTC CASKLGQETQYF TRBV4-2 12 TRBJ2-5 - -
TGTGCCAGCAGCCAAGATAGCAAAGGCTATGGCTACACCTTC CASSQDSKGYGYTF TRBV14 14 TRBJ1-2 - -
TGTGCCATCAGTGACACAAGCGGGACTCTCACCTACGAGCAGTACTTC CAISDTSGTLTYEQYF TRBV10-3 16 TRBJ2-7 once TRBD2
TGTGCCATCAGTGAATCGGACAGGATCAATTCACCCCTCCACTTT CAISESDRINSPLHF TRBV10-3 15 TRBJ1-6 - TRBD1
TGTGCCAGCAGTGAATGGCTAGCGGAAGAGACCCAGTACTTC CASSEWLAEETQYF TRBV2 14 TRBJ2-5 - TRBD2
TGTGCCAGCAGTACAGGAATCCAAGAGACCCAGTACTTC CASSTGIQETQYF TRBV6-5 13 TRBJ2-5 few -
TGTGCCAGCTCCCGGGTCGGGTCTGGCTCCTACAATGAGCAGTTCTTC CASSRVGSGSYNEQFF TRBV18 16 TRBJ2-1 - -
TGCGCCAGCAGCCAAGTGCGGGGGGGCTACAATGAGCAGTTCTTC CASSQVRGGYNEQFF TRBV4-1 15 TRBJ2-1 - TRBD2
TGTGCCAGTTTTGGGACAGGGGAGGACTATGGCTACACCTTC CASFGTGEDYGYTF TRBV28 14 TRBJ1-2 - TRBD1
TGTGCCTGGAGACAAAGACAGGGCCGAAACGGGAACACTGAAGCTTTCTTT CAWRQRQGRNGNTEAFF TRBV30 17 TRBJ1-1 - TRBD1
TGTGCCAGCAGTTTATCACGATTAACTAATGAAAAACTGTTTTTT CASSLSRLTNEKLFF TRBV27 15 TRBJ1-4 - -
TGTGCCAGCAGCTTGTACAGGGAAGATACGCAGTATTTT CASSLYREDTQYF TRBV5-8 13 TRBJ2-3 - -
TGTGCCAGCAGTTACGGGACAGAAGGCAATCAGCCCCAGCATTTT CASSYGTEGNQPQHF TRBV6-5 15 TRBJ1-5 - TRBD1
TGCGCCAGCAGCTTAGCGCAGAATCAGCCCCAGCATTTT CASSLAQNQPQHF TRBV5-1 13 TRBJ1-5 - -
TGTGCCATCAGTGATGTCGGTGGGAGGGGGGGAGAGACCCAGTACTTC CAISDVGGRGGETQYF TRBV10-3 16 TRBJ2-5 - -
TGTGCCACTACTTCCCCAACCTACGAGCAGTACTTC CATTSPTYEQYF TRBV27 12 TRBJ2-7 - -
TGCGCCAGCAGCTCCGAGGGGACCGGCGCCTACGAGCAGTACTTC CASSSEGTGAYEQYF TRBV5-1 15 TRBJ2-7 - -
TGTGCCAGCAGCTTAGGACAGTTAAATGAGCAGTTCTTC CASSLGQLNEQFF TRBV7-3 13 TRBJ2-1 - -
TGTGCCAGCAGAACGGGACTAGGAGAAGAGACCCAGTACTTC CASRTGLGEETQYF TRBV7-9 14 TRBJ2-5 - TRBD2
TGCGCCAGCAGCCCTACTCGGGACAGAGAGTTTAATCAGCCCCAGCATTTT CASSPTRDREFNQPQHF TRBV4-1 17 TRBJ1-5 - TRBD1
TGTGCCAGCAGTGAAGCGGGTGACAGCAACACTGAAGCTTTCTTT CASSEAGDSNTEAFF TRBV2 15 TRBJ1-1 - -
TGTGCCAGCAGCCTGGGAGGCGATGGCTACACCTTC CASSLGGDGYTF TRBV5-6 12 TRBJ1-2 - -
TGTGCCAGCAGGGAGACAGGCGGTGAAAAACTGTTTTTT CASRETGGEKLFF TRBV11-2 13 TRBJ1-4 few -
TGTGCCACCAGCAGAGTCACCCCAACTAATGAAAAACTGTTTTTT CATSRVTPTNEKLFF TRBV15 15 TRBJ1-4 - -
TGTGCCAGCTCAGGGGCGGGGTACGAGCAGTACTTC CASSGAGYEQYF TRBV18 12 TRBJ2-7 - -